Presented here are 26 T cell receptor beta chains from one specimen sequenced in a study of identical twins. One entry per CDR3 protein, called by TCRdb with MiXCR from the 5' RACE reads. The table records roughly 750,000 distinct CDR3 sequences, 21% of them present only once. The data also belong to a second study, concerning T cells expressing NK-cell markers.

The specimen sequenced was PBMCs. Source of these receptors: a woman aged 18-29 years in good health.

The chain joins TRBV20-1 to TRBJ1-2; D remains unclear. Germline V gene data show CDR1 as DFQATT and CDR2 as SNEGSKA (reference sequence). CDR3 length: 15 residues. Trimming shortened V by 4 bases and J by 2 bases, and 17 bases separated the two germline ends. CDR3 bases: TGCAGTGCTACGCGGTCGCAGGCGGAGAACTATGGCTACACCTTC. It translates to CSATRSQAENYGYTF.

The chain links TRBV6-1 to TRBJ2-7, with a weak D call TRBD1 (6 bases). The CDR3 extends over 15 amino acids. The germline V gene has CDR1 MNHNS and CDR2 SASEGT. Trimming shortened V by 5 bases and J by 1 base, and 15 bases separated the two germline ends. CDR3 residues: CASSRVSDRSYEQYF. In nucleotides, the CDR3 is TGTGCCAGCAGTCGAGTATCGGACAGATCCTACGAGCAGTACTTC.

This chain uses TRBV12-3 or TRBV12-4 with TRBJ2-2, with no clear D. This CDR3 has 14 amino acids. V was trimmed by 8 bases and J by 3 bases, leaving 13 bases between them. CDR3 bases: TGTGCCAGCCGACAAAAGGGCGACACCGGGGAGCTGTTTTTT. Protein product: CASRQKGDTGELFF.

V gene TRBV20-1 combines with J gene TRBJ2-7, with 11 bases fitting TRBD2. This CDR3 is 15 amino acids long. V shed 3 bases, J shed 2 bases, and the junction held 6 bases outside the gene matches. Germline values: CDR1 DFQATT, CDR2 SNEGSKA (reference sequence). The CDR3 loop reads CSARGTSGRPYEQYF. CDR3 sequence (DNA): TGCAGTGCTAGGGGAACTAGCGGGAGACCCTACGAGCAGTACTTC.

The V gene is TRBV7-9, the J gene TRBJ2-1; D possibly corresponds to TRBD1 (5 bases). The V end was cut by 5 bases, the J end by 3 bases, with 14 bases between. Germline V gene sequence: CDR1 SEHNR, CDR2 FQNEAQ (reference sequence). The CDR3 totals 15 residues. CDR3 sequence reads: CASSGDQGYYNEQFF. CDR3 coding DNA: TGTGCCAGCAGCGGAGACCAGGGCTACTACAATGAGCAGTTCTTC.

This clonotype came up a few times. This chain links TRBV5-1 with TRBJ2-1, with 8 bases identical to TRBD2. The CDR3 contains 15 residues. J lost 0 bases, V lost 5 bases, and 4 bases had no gene match. Germline assignment: CDR1 SGHRS and CDR2 YFSETQ. The CDR3 here is CASRSLAGSYNEQFF. DNA for the CDR3: TGCGCCAGCAGATCTCTAGCGGGCTCCTACAATGAGCAGTTCTTC.

The genes are TRBV9 and TRBJ1-1; D perhaps matches TRBD1 (5 bases). V was pared by 0 bases and J by 4 bases, with 13 bases between. Germline CDR1 and CDR2: SGDLS and YYNGEE. CDR3 length equals 15 residues. In DNA, the CDR3 is TGTGCCAGCAGCGTAGAGGCCGGGGGGGGCACTGAAGCTTTCTTT. This gives the protein CASSVEAGGGTEAFF.

This clonotype was counted a few times. The chain joins TRBV6-5 to TRBJ1-1; D is undetermined. This CDR3 has 13 residues. V was trimmed by 3 bases and J by 4 bases, leaving 9 bases between them. Germline CDR1 and CDR2: MNHEY and SVGAGI. The CDR3 DNA sequence: TGTGCCAGCAGTTATGGTGCGGGCACTGAAGCTTTCTTT. It yields the protein CASSYGAGTEAFF.

In this sample, this clonotype turned up a few times. V gene TRBV18 combines with J gene TRBJ2-1, with 8 bases aligning to TRBD2. CDR1 is KGHSH and CDR2 is LQKENI in the germline V gene. CDR3 size: 15 residues. Unmatched junction bases numbered 14, after V lost 4 bases and J lost 12 bases. Here the CDR3 reads CASSLNENSGDPQFF. The CDR3 DNA follows: TGTGCCAGCTCACTAAACGAGAATAGCGGGGATCCGCAGTTCTTC.

Points on this clonotype: The CDR3 carries no conserved terminal phenylalanine or tryptophan, so it likely arises from a read error. This chain links TRBV6-1 with TRBJ1-1; 9 bases match TRBD1. With V trimmed by 7 bases and J by 4 bases, 10 bases remained unmatched. The CDR3 extends over 15 amino acids. CDR1 and CDR2 (germline): MNHNS, SASEGT. CDR3 residues: CASTRAGQGSTEAFL. The CDR3 region has the DNA TGTGCCAGCACCCGTGCAGGACAGGGGAGCACTGAAGCTTTCCTT.

V usage is TRBV19 and J usage is TRBJ2-1; the D gene is possibly TRBD2 (6 bases). Germline lookup yields CDR1 LNHDA and CDR2 SQIVND (reference sequence). The CDR3 totals 15 residues. V lost 3 bases, J lost 1 base, and 10 bases lay in between. Written as DNA, the CDR3 is TGTGCCAGTAGTATCGGACGGGGGTCCTACAATGAGCAGTTCTTC. It is translated as CASSIGRGSYNEQFF.

This clonotype was counted only a few times. The junction does not match germline at one end; this may be a read error. V usage is TRBV6-2 or TRBV6-3 and J usage is TRBJ2-7; the match to TRBD2 covers 10 bases. From germline, CDR1 is MNHEY and CDR2 SVGEGT. CDR3 length: 13 residues. The CDR3 here is CASTRTPLAGVAF. For the CDR3, the DNA is TGTGCCAGCACCCGTACTCCCCTAGCGGGAGTCGCCTTC.

This clonotype was picked up a small number of times. The V gene is TRBV29-1, the J gene TRBJ1-1, with a weak D call TRBD1 (6 bases). CDR1 is SQVTM and CDR2 is ANQGSEA in the germline V gene. Between the trimmed V and J ends, which lost 7 bases and 8 bases, there was a span of 14 bases. This CDR3 is 11 amino acids long. CDR3 sequence: CSGEGGSEAFF. Written as DNA, the CDR3 is TGCAGCGGCGAGGGGGGGTCAGAAGCTTTCTTT. The full variable domain, rest sourced from reference TRBV29-1 and TRBJ1-1, is SAVISQKPSRDICQRGTSLTIQCQVDSQVTMMFWYRQQPGQSLTLIATANQGSEATYESGFVIDKFPISRPNLTFSTLTVSNMSPEDSSIYLCSGEGGSEAFFGQGTRLTVV.

The chain links TRBV7-2 to TRBJ1-1; no reliable D call. V lost 5 bases and J 4 bases, leaving 5 bases between the germline ends. CDR3 length: 11 amino acids. The germline V gene has CDR1 SGHTA and CDR2 FQGNSA. As DNA, the CDR3 is TGTGCCAGCAGCCGTCTCACTGAAGCTTTCTTT. This codes for CASSRLTEAFF.

This rearrangement joins TRBV10-3 to TRBJ1-1; tentatively, D is TRBD1 (6 bases). CDR1 and CDR2 (germline): ENHRY, SYGVKD. The CDR3 runs 14 residues. Trimming removed 8 bases from V and 1 base from J, with 14 bases in between. For the CDR3, the DNA is TGTGCCATCCGGGACACGCTACCGAACACTGAAGCTTTCTTT. Amino acid sequence: CAIRDTLPNTEAFF.

The table lists this clonotype with a few counts. The gene calls are TRBV7-2 and TRBJ2-7, with D tentatively TRBD2 (6 bases). CDR1 is SGHTA, CDR2 FQGNSA, per germline. This CDR3 is 13 amino acids long. Trimming took 4 bases from V and 5 from J, leaving 12 bases between them. The CDR3 is CASSSREVDEQYF. DNA of the CDR3: TGTGCCAGCAGCTCGAGGGAGGTGGACGAGCAGTACTTC.

This clonotype has a handful of counts. The gene calls are TRBV6-4 and TRBJ2-3; 11 positions match TRBD2. This CDR3 is built from 16 residues. CDR1 MRHNA and CDR2 SNTAGT come from the germline V gene. V lost 2 bases and J lost 3; bases outside the gene matches: 4. In nucleotides, the CDR3 is TGTGCCAGCAGTGACGGGGCTAGCGGGGGGACAGATACGCAGTATTTT. It is translated as CASSDGASGGTDTQYF.

This chain uses TRBV5-1 with TRBJ2-7, with 10 bases identical to TRBD2. Per germline, CDR1 SGHRS and CDR2 YFSETQ. The CDR3 loop spans 14 amino acids. J lost 5 bases, V lost 2 bases, and 4 bases had no gene match. The CDR3 DNA reads as TGCGCCAGCAGCTTAGGTAGCGGGGGGAACGAGCAGTACTTC. Protein sequence: CASSLGSGGNEQYF. Full variable domain (missing parts from reference TRBV5-1 and TRBJ2-7): KAGVTQTPRYLIKTRGQQVTLSCSPISGHRSVSWYQQTPGQGLQFLFEYFSETQRNKGNFPGRFSGRQFSNSRSEMNVSTLELGDSALYLCASSLGSGGNEQYFGPGTRLTVT.

The chain combines TRBV7-8 with TRBJ2-1, with D possibly TRBD2 on 5 matching bases. This CDR3 comprises 17 residues. The V gene's germline CDR1 is SGHVS and CDR2 FQNEAQ. The V end was cut by 3 bases, the J end by 0 bases, with 15 bases between. Here the CDR3 reads CASSFRAAGSSYNEQFF. CDR3 sequence (DNA): TGTGCCAGCAGCTTCCGCGCGGCGGGTTCCTCCTACAATGAGCAGTTCTTC.

This clonotype is a singleton in its sample. This chain connects TRBV11-2 to TRBJ2-1, with D unresolved. The germline V gene encodes CDR1 SGHAT and CDR2 FQNNGV. V lost 4 bases to trimming and J lost 12 bases, with 16 bases between them. The CDR3 runs to 13 residues. This CDR3 reads CASSSTPVTAQFF. CDR3 DNA sequence: TGTGCCAGCAGCTCAACGCCCGTCACCGCGCAGTTCTTC.

This clonotype was seen only a few times. The DNA for the CDR3 is TGCAGTGCGCCTAGAAGCGGGGGGGCCTCCCCCGAGCAGTACTTC. Protein product: CSAPRSGGASPEQYF. The chain uses TRBV20-1 and TRBJ2-7, with TRBD2 identical over 10 bases. Germline lookup yields CDR1 DFQATT and CDR2 SNEGSKA (reference sequence). V lost 6 bases, J lost 6 bases, and 14 bases stayed unmatched. The length of the CDR3 is 15 residues.

The CDR3 DNA reads TGTGCCAGCAGTGTAGGGGCAAAGGGCTACACCTTC. Amino acids: CASSVGAKGYTF. The chain joins TRBV3-1 to TRBJ1-2, with a weak D call TRBD1 (5 bases). Trimming removed 6 bases from V and 8 bases from J, with 13 bases in between. This CDR3 comprises 12 residues. Per germline, CDR1 LGHDT and CDR2 YNNKEL (reference sequence).

This clonotype was detected only a few times. V and J are TRBV29-1 and TRBJ2-7; the match to TRBD1 covers 7 bases. The junction had 12 bases not matched to a gene; V was cut back by 7 bases and J by 3 bases. In germline, CDR1 is SQVTM, CDR2 ANQGSEA. The CDR3 length is 14 residues. CDR3 DNA sequence: TGCAGCGCTACACAGGACAGGATTGACTACGAGCAGTACTTC. Amino acid sequence: CSATQDRIDYEQYF.

V is TRBV4-2 and J is TRBJ2-5; possible D gene TRBD1, 5 bases. The CDR3 sequence is 14 residues long. Between the trimmed V and J ends, which lost 1 base and 5 bases, there was a span of 11 bases. CDR1 and CDR2 (germline): LGHNA, YNFKEQ. The CDR3 is CASSQATAGETQYF. The CDR3 DNA reads TGTGCCAGCAGCCAAGCGACGGCAGGGGAGACCCAGTACTTC.

The V and J genes are TRBV12-5 and TRBJ2-7, with D perhaps TRBD1 (6 bases). This CDR3 spans 16 amino acids. Germline V lookup: CDR1 LGHNT, CDR2 FRNRAP. V lost 5 bases, J lost 5 bases, and 22 bases lay in between. CDR3: CASGPGTRTGGDEQYF. The CDR3 coding sequence is TGTGCTAGTGGTCCTGGGACACGGACTGGGGGCGACGAGCAGTACTTC.

The sample holds many counts of this clonotype. The chain carries TRBV7-2 and TRBJ2-7, with TRBD2 as a possible D gene (6 bases). The ends were cut back, 0 bases at V and 0 bases at J, with 18 bases in the middle. CDR3 length: 18 amino acids. The V gene's germline CDR1 is SGHTA and CDR2 FQGNSA. CDR3 sequence reads: CASSLAAPGLGGSYEQYF. In DNA, the CDR3 is TGTGCCAGCAGCTTAGCGGCCCCGGGACTGGGAGGCTCCTACGAGCAGTACTTC.